A selection of T cell receptor beta chains follows, all from one sample in a study of T cell changes during pregnancy in multiple sclerosis. Using immunoSEQ multiplex PCR, the repertoire was profiled, and TCRdb retains in-frame clones only, with some absent. The sample includes roughly 38,000 clones, roughly 92% of them seen just once. Here the sequenced sample was CD4+ T cells from peripheral blood mononuclear cells, taken before pregnancy. The receptors derive from a female donor with multiple sclerosis, enrolled in a pregnancy study. Each CDR3 is given with its conserved first and last residue. D genes are given only for firm matches. Clone size, where shown, is once, few, many, or a class for clones that have expanded.

J: TRBJ2-7; V: TRBV7-2; D: TRBD2; size: NA; DNA: TGTGCCAGCAGCTTGGTAGCGGGAGACTACGAGCAGTACTTC; CDR3: CASSLVAGDYEQYF
J: TRBJ1-3; V: TRBV28; D: NA; size: NA; DNA: TGTGCCAGCAGTGTTCTCCAGGGCTCGTCTGGAAACACCATATATTTT; CDR3: CASSVLQGSSGNTIYF
J: TRBJ2-1; V: TRBV4-2; D: TRBD2; size: NA; DNA: TGTGCCAGCAGCCAAGCCCGCAGCGGGAGGCCGAATGAGCAGTTCTTC; CDR3: CASSQARSGRPNEQFF
J: TRBJ2-1; V: TRBV27; D: TRBD2; size: NA; DNA: TGTGCCAGCAGGTGGAGGGAGGGCCTCAATGAGCAGTTCTTC; CDR3: CASRWREGLNEQFF
J: TRBJ2-7; V: TRBV19; D: TRBD2; size: NA; DNA: TGTGCCAGTAGTTCGAGGACTAGCGGGATTACCTACGAGCAGTACTTC; CDR3: CASSSRTSGITYEQYF
J: TRBJ2-1; V: TRBV29-1; D: TRBD2; size: NA; DNA: TGCAGCGTTGCTAGCGGGGGGGGCAATGAGCAGTTCTTC; CDR3: CSVASGGGNEQFF
J: TRBJ2-7; V: TRBV7-2; D: TRBD1; size: NA; DNA: TGTGCCAGCAGCTTAGCGGGACAGAGTCCATCTCGACACTACGAGCAGTACTTC; CDR3: CASSLAGQSPSRHYEQYF
J: TRBJ1-1; V: TRBV11-2; D: NA; size: NA; DNA: TGTGCCAGCAGGGGGGGTAGCATGAACACTGAAGCTTTCTTT; CDR3: CASRGGSMNTEAFF
J: TRBJ2-3; V: TRBV18; D: TRBD1; size: NA; DNA: TGTGCCAGCTCACGGCTCTCCGGGACAGGCTTCCCGAGCACAGATACGCAGTATTTT; CDR3: CASSRLSGTGFPSTDTQYF
J: TRBJ2-3; V: TRBV25-1; D: TRBD1; size: NA; DNA: TGTGCCAGCAGCCGGACAGGGTCCACAGATACGCAGTATTTT; CDR3: CASSRTGSTDTQYF
J: TRBJ1-2; V: TRBV25-1; D: NA; size: NA; DNA: TGTGCCAGCAGTGGTGGTCCCCCGAGGCACTATGGCTACACCTTC; CDR3: CASSGGPPRHYGYTF
J: TRBJ1-1; V: TRBV27; D: TRBD1; size: NA; DNA: TGTGCCAGCAGACCACAGGGGGCCAACACTGAAGCTTTCTTT; CDR3: CASRPQGANTEAFF
J: TRBJ1-1; V: TRBV6-5; D: TRBD1; size: few; DNA: TGTGCCAGCAGCGACCTCGGACAGGGGAACACTGAAGCTTTCTTT; CDR3: CASSDLGQGNTEAFF
J: TRBJ2-1; V: TRBV4-2; D: TRBD2; size: once; DNA: TGTGCCAGCACTAGGACTAGCGGTAACTCCTACAATGAGCAGTTCTTC; CDR3: CASTRTSGNSYNEQFF
J: TRBJ2-7; V: TRBV5-1; D: NA; size: NA; DNA: TGCGCCAGCAGCCGTAGCGTGGGAAGCTCCTACGAGCAGTACTTC; CDR3: CASSRSVGSSYEQYF
J: TRBJ1-2; V: TRBV7-9; D: NA; size: NA; DNA: TGTGCCAGCAGCGACAGTTCTGGCTACACCTTC; CDR3: CASSDSSGYTF
J: TRBJ1-1; V: TRBV5-4; D: NA; size: few; DNA: TGTGCCAGCAGTTATCCGGGACAAAACACTGAAGCTTTCTTT; CDR3: CASSYPGQNTEAFF
J: TRBJ2-1; V: TRBV5-1; D: TRBD2; size: NA; DNA: TGCGCCAGCAGCTTGGCACTAGCGGGAGCCTACAATGAGCAGTTCTTC; CDR3: CASSLALAGAYNEQFF
J: TRBJ2-2; V: TRBV7-2; D: TRBD1; size: NA; DNA: TGTGCCAGCAGCTTCTCCAGGGGGTACGGGGAGCTGTTTTTT; CDR3: CASSFSRGYGELFF
J: TRBJ2-2; V: TRBV10-1; D: TRBD2; size: NA; DNA: TGCGCCAGCAGTGATCTTTTCGCGGGAGTCCCCACCGGGGAGCTGTTTTTT; CDR3: CASSDLFAGVPTGELFF
J: TRBJ1-1; V: TRBV6-1; D: NA; size: once; DNA: TGTGCCAGCAGTGATCGGGGAGGCATAGCTTTCTTT; CDR3: CASSDRGGIAFF
J: TRBJ2-3; V: TRBV7-2; D: TRBD2; size: NA; DNA: TGTGCCAGCAGCACCAGACTAGCGGGAGGGCCCACGCAGTATTTT; CDR3: CASSTRLAGGPTQYF
J: TRBJ2-1; V: TRBV15; D: NA; size: NA; DNA: TGTGCCACCAGCAGAGGGGGGGGCCCCAAATCCTACAATGAGCAGTTCTTC; CDR3: CATSRGGGPKSYNEQFF